This T cell receptor (beta chain) comes out of a study of tumor and adjacent non-tumor tissue in lung cancer. TCRbeta libraries were built with three rounds of nested PCR, modified from ARM-PCR. From the multiplex PCR reads, TCRdb called clonotypes with MiXCR, one entry per CDR3 protein. The repertoire consists of 50,000 to 60,000 distinct CDR3 sequences, with 74% occurring once and the leading ten covering roughly a quarter. RNA was extracted from bulk tissue without any cell sorting. The normal lung tissue was taken more than 3 cm from the tumor edge. Counting both end residues, the CDR3 totals 13 amino acids. CDR1 and CDR2 from the germline V gene are SGHAT and FQNNGV. With respect to this clonotype: Without the conserved terminal phenylalanine or tryptophan, this CDR3 likely stems from a read error. The limits of the CDR3 on the DNA are not certain, so only TCRdb's listed CDR3 is given.

The sequence was obtained from a woman aged 60 to 75 with non-small cell lung cancer. The J gene is TRBJ2-3, the V gene TRBV11-2; whether TRBD1, the table's D call, matches the DNA was not checked. Sequencing was carried out using distant non-tumor lung tissue. The CDR3 sequence is CVSSLDPQGEKYL.